This T cell receptor beta chain originates from a study of CD8+ T cells in alopecia areata. For the study at large: Oral tofacitinib, 5 to 10 mg twice daily, was given in an open-label trial.

Both CD4+ and CD8+ T cells were separated by sorting PBMCs. A note on this clone: Its cognate antigen is unknown.

Overall study results and limits: Lesional scalp, notably in alopecia totalis/universalis, had clonality above that of normal scalp. Alphabeta T cells residing in normal skin are also sequenced in scalp samples.

Sequencing used cDNA as its template, made by extracting RNA and reverse transcribing it. Method: immunoSEQ multiplex PCR; TCRdb's copy keeps in-frame clones and lacks some. This repertoire shows about 150,000 clones, roughly 64% found once; its top ten account for roughly 6.5%. Germline lookup yields CDR1 SQVTM and CDR2 ANQGSEA. This CDR3 is 13 amino acids long. The receptor was isolated from a human donor with alopecia areata. The specimen comprised CD4+ T cells sorted from blood, sampled at week 0. The chain links TRBV29-1 to TRBJ2-5; perhaps TRBD1 as D (6 bases). Written as DNA, the CDR3 is TGCTGCGCCCGGACAGACCTTCAAGAGACCCAGTACTTC. Translation gives CCARTDLQETQYF. Full variable domain (outside the CDR3, taken from reference TRBV29-1 and TRBJ2-5): SAVISQKPSRDICQRGTSLTIQCQVDSQVTMMFWYRQQPGQSLTLIATANQGSEATYESGFVIDKFPISRPNLTFSTLTVSNMSPEDSSIYLCCARTDLQETQYFGPGTRLLVL.